The clone carrying this T cell receptor beta chain appeared a few times. Profiled with immunoSEQ multiplex PCR; TCRdb holds only in-frame clones, not every one. The data hold 60,000 or so clones, with more than 95% observed a single time. This sample is part of a study of technical replicates of blood from a few donors. The V and J ends lost 2 bases and 3 bases, in that order; junction bases with no gene match: 5. The germline CDR1 and CDR2 sequences are SGHRS and YFSETQ. The CDR3 runs to 16 residues. The chain recombines TRBV5-1 with TRBJ2-3; 11 bases map to TRBD1. This TCR was recovered from a human donor in good health. The sample consisted of T cells isolated from PBMCs. The DNA of the CDR3 is TGCGCCAGCAGCTTCCGGGACAGGGGGTTGACAGATACGCAGTATTTT. Residues: CASSFRDRGLTDTQYF.